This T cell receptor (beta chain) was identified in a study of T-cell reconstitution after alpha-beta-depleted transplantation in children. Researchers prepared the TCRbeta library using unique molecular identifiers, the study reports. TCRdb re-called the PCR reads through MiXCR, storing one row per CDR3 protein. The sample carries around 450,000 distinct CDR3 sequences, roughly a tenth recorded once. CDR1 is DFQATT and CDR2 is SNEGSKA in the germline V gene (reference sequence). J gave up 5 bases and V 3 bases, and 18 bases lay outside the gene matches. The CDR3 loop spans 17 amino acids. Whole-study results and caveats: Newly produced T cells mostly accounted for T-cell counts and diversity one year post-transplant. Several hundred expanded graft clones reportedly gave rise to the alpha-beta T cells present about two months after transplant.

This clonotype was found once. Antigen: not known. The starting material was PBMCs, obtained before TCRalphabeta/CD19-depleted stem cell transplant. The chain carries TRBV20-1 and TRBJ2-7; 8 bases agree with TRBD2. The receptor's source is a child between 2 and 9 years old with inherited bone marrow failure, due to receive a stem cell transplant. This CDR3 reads CSARGRASGCKPDEQYF. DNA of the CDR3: TGCAGTGCTAGGGGCCGGGCTAGCGGGTGTAAGCCCGACGAGCAGTACTTC.